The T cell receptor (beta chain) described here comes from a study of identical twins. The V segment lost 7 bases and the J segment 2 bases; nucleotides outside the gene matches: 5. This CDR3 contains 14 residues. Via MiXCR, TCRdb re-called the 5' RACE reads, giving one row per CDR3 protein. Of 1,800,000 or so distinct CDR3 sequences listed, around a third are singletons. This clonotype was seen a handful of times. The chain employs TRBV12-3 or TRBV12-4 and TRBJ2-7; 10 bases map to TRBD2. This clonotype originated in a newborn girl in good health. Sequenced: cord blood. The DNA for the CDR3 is TGTGCCAGCACATTACTAGCGGGGCCCTACGAGCAGTACTTC. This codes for CASTLLAGPYEQYF.